The clone carrying this T cell receptor (beta chain) appeared a single time. Its antigen is not known. The source of the sample is a study of shared clonotypes between healthy human individuals. Background on the study: Donors, aged 18 to 49, were a couple of women and a few men. General study findings and limits: Shared clonotypes: about 5.3% naive CD4, around 3.5% naive CD8, around 2.2% memory CD4, over 0.3% memory CD8. Clonotypes shared by all four sorted-subset donors had higher generation probabilities than non-shared clonotypes.

It was at deep level that the assay was run. Method: immunoSEQ multiplex PCR; TCRdb's copy keeps in-frame clones and lacks some. The sample lists more than 2 million clones, nearly 97% seen once, with more than 0.1% in the top ten. Germline CDR1 is LNHDA and CDR2 is SQIVND (reference sequence). The CDR3 has 14 amino acids. The V gene end was trimmed by 6 bases and the J gene end by 4 bases; junction bases not matched to a gene: 8. The material sequenced was naive CD4+ T cells sorted from blood. The subset was: CD45RA+ positively selected. This TCR was sampled from a man between 18 and 29 years old in good health. The V call is TRBV19, the J call TRBJ1-2; 7 bases agree with TRBD1. In DNA form, the CDR3 reads TGTGCCAGTAGGTCGGCAGGGGGTAGCTATGGCTACACCTTC. Its protein is CASRSAGGSYGYTF.